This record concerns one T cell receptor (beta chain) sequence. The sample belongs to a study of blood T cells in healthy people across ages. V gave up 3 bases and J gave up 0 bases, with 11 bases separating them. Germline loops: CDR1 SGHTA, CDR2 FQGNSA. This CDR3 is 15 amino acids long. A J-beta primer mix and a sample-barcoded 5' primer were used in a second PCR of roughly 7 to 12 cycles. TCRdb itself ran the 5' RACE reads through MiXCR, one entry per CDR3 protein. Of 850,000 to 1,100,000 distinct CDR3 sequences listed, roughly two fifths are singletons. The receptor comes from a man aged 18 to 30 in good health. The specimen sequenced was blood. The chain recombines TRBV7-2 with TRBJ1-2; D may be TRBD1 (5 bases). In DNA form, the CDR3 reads TGTGCCAGCAGCTTGGCAGGGATTACTAACTATGGCTACACCTTC. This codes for CASSLAGITNYGYTF.